Listed below are T cell receptor beta chains from one sample, sequenced in a study of T cell responses to AZD1222 COVID-19 vaccine. This table comes from immunoSEQ multiplex PCR, and its TCRdb copy is limited to in-frame clones, with some not included. The table records 160,000 or so clones, about 92% of them present only once. Sequenced material: peripheral blood, taken 28 days after the second AZD1222 dose. These receptor sequences come from an adult who received the AZD1222 COVID-19 vaccine. Both conserved end residues are part of each CDR3. Fields, in order: clone size, V gene, D gene, J gene, CDR3 protein. The D gene is left open where the match is weak. The size field is filled for only some rows; it gives once, few, many or a size class.

NA	TRBV9	TRBD2	TRBJ2-5	CASSVGLAGGYQETQYF
NA	TRBV21-1	NA	TRBJ1-1	CASSKGGENTEAFF
NA	TRBV6-5	NA	TRBJ1-2	CASGLGTRNTF
NA	TRBV4-1	NA	TRBJ2-3	CASSQDHGGSSTDTQYF
once	TRBV2	NA	TRBJ2-6	CASSEGTVISGANVLTF
NA	TRBV9	NA	TRBJ2-7	CASSPMGGATFSEQYF
NA	TRBV6-5	NA	TRBJ1-1	CASSFSVPTNTEAFF
NA	TRBV20-1	NA	TRBJ1-1	CSVRGYTEAFF
NA	TRBV2	TRBD2	TRBJ2-1	CATGSSGLNEQFF
NA	TRBV3-1/TRBV3-2	NA	TRBJ2-3	CASSPGRSTDTQYF
NA	TRBV5-4	TRBD2	TRBJ2-3	CASSKAGAGTDTQYF
NA	TRBV6-5	NA	TRBJ2-7	CASSYRSSYEQYF
once	TRBV19	TRBD1	TRBJ2-1	CASSPNRGPSSYNEQFF
NA	TRBV4-1	NA	TRBJ2-3	CASSQARDRDTQYF
NA	TRBV5-5	NA	TRBJ1-4	CASSSGTGGFYEKLFF
NA	TRBV7-9	NA	TRBJ1-3	CASSFTGASGNTIYF
NA	TRBV18	NA	TRBJ2-3	CASSPRVPGATDTQYF
NA	TRBV27	NA	TRBJ1-6	CASSFRDGYNSPLHF
NA	TRBV6-2/TRBV6-3	NA	TRBJ2-1	CASSAFNEQFF
NA	TRBV15	NA	TRBJ2-2	CATSSKGTYTGELFF
NA	TRBV5-1	TRBD1	TRBJ1-1	CASRRQGLNTEAFF
NA	TRBV7-9	NA	TRBJ1-2	CASSLANYGYTF
NA	TRBV4-2	NA	TRBJ1-2	CASSQVGRVGYTF
NA	TRBV7-9	TRBD1	TRBJ1-3	CASSFPRQGAGNTIYF
NA	TRBV6-6	TRBD1	TRBJ1-5	CASSYGGQGNQPQHF
NA	TRBV5-1	NA	TRBJ1-4	CASSLDRVNEKLFF
NA	TRBV7-9	NA	TRBJ2-7	CASSSRDPSLNYEQYF
NA	TRBV28	NA	TRBJ1-4	CASSFSGPGGEKLFF
NA	TRBV12-5	NA	TRBJ2-1	CASGLGRLQGGSYNEQFF
NA	TRBV5-4	TRBD2	TRBJ2-3	CASSSGGYTQYF
few	TRBV5-6	NA	TRBJ2-7	CASSFGAGDSYEQYF
NA	TRBV5-1	TRBD1	TRBJ1-1	CASSPTTGQNTEAFF
NA	TRBV11-2	TRBD1	TRBJ1-2	CASSQGANYGYTF
NA	TRBV5-1	TRBD1	TRBJ2-7	CASSDGTGSVHEQYF
NA	TRBV6-5	NA	TRBJ2-5	CASRKPREETQYF
NA	TRBV11-2	TRBD1	TRBJ2-1	CASSLLGQGIWNEQFF
NA	TRBV3-1/TRBV3-2	NA	TRBJ1-2	CASSPQGRVYGYTF
NA	TRBV27	TRBD1	TRBJ1-5	CASSSSTGGEQPQHF
NA	TRBV7-9	TRBD2	TRBJ2-1	CASSFSSGAGNEQFF
NA	TRBV2	TRBD2	TRBJ2-1	CASRETSGSSYNEQFF
NA	TRBV11-2	NA	TRBJ2-7	CASSPSDDPDSHYEQYF
NA	TRBV3-1/TRBV3-2	TRBD1	TRBJ2-7	CASSQQTGQHEQYF
NA	TRBV9	NA	TRBJ1-6	CASSVESDSPLHF
few	TRBV3-1/TRBV3-2	NA	TRBJ1-6	CASSRPREGSPLHF
NA	TRBV19	NA	TRBJ1-1	CASVGGTEAFF
once	TRBV10-3	NA	TRBJ1-5	CAISESINQPQHF
NA	TRBV19	NA	TRBJ2-1	CASSFVISRDVYNEQFF
once	TRBV30	NA	TRBJ1-5	CAWSVGGDQPQHF
NA	TRBV3-1/TRBV3-2	NA	TRBJ2-1	CASSQDRQRTYNEQFF
NA	TRBV20-1	NA	TRBJ2-3	CSVGGTDTQYF
NA	TRBV9	NA	TRBJ1-2	CASSEGNGYTF
NA	TRBV5-6	NA	TRBJ1-1	CASSIGGLEAFF
NA	TRBV7-9	NA	TRBJ1-3	CASSLGAVSGNTIYF
NA	TRBV4-1	TRBD1	TRBJ1-6	CASSPQGAFVNSPLHF
NA	TRBV7-8	NA	TRBJ2-7	CASSLAGPLPYEQYF